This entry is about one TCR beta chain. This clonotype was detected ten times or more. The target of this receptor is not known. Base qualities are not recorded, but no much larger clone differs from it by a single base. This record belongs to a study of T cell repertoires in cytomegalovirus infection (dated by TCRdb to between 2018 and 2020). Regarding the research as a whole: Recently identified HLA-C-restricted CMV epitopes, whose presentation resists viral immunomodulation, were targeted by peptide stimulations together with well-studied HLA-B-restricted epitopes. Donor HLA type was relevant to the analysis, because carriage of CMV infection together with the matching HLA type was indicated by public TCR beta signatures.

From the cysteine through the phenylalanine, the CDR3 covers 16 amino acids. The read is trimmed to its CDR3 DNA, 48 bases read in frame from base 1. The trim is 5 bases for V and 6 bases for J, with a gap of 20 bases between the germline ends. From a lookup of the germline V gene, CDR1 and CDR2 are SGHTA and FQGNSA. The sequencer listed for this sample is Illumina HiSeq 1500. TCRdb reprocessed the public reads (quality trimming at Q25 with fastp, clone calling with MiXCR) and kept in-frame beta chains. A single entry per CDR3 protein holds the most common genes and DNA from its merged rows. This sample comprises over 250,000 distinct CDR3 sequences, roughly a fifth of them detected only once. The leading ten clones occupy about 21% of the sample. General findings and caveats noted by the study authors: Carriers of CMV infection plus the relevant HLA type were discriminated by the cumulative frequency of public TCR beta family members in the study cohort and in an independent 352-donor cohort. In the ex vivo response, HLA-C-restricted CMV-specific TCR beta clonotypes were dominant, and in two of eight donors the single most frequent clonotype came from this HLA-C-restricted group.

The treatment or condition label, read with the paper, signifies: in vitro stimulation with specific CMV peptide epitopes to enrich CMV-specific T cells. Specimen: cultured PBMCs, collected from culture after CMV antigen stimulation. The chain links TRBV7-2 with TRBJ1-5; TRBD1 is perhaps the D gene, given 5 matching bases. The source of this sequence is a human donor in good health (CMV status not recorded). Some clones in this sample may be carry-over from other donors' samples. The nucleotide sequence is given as TGTGCCAGCAGCCCCACGCGGGGGACCCTGGGTCAGCCCCAGCATTTT. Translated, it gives CASSPTRGTLGQPQHF.